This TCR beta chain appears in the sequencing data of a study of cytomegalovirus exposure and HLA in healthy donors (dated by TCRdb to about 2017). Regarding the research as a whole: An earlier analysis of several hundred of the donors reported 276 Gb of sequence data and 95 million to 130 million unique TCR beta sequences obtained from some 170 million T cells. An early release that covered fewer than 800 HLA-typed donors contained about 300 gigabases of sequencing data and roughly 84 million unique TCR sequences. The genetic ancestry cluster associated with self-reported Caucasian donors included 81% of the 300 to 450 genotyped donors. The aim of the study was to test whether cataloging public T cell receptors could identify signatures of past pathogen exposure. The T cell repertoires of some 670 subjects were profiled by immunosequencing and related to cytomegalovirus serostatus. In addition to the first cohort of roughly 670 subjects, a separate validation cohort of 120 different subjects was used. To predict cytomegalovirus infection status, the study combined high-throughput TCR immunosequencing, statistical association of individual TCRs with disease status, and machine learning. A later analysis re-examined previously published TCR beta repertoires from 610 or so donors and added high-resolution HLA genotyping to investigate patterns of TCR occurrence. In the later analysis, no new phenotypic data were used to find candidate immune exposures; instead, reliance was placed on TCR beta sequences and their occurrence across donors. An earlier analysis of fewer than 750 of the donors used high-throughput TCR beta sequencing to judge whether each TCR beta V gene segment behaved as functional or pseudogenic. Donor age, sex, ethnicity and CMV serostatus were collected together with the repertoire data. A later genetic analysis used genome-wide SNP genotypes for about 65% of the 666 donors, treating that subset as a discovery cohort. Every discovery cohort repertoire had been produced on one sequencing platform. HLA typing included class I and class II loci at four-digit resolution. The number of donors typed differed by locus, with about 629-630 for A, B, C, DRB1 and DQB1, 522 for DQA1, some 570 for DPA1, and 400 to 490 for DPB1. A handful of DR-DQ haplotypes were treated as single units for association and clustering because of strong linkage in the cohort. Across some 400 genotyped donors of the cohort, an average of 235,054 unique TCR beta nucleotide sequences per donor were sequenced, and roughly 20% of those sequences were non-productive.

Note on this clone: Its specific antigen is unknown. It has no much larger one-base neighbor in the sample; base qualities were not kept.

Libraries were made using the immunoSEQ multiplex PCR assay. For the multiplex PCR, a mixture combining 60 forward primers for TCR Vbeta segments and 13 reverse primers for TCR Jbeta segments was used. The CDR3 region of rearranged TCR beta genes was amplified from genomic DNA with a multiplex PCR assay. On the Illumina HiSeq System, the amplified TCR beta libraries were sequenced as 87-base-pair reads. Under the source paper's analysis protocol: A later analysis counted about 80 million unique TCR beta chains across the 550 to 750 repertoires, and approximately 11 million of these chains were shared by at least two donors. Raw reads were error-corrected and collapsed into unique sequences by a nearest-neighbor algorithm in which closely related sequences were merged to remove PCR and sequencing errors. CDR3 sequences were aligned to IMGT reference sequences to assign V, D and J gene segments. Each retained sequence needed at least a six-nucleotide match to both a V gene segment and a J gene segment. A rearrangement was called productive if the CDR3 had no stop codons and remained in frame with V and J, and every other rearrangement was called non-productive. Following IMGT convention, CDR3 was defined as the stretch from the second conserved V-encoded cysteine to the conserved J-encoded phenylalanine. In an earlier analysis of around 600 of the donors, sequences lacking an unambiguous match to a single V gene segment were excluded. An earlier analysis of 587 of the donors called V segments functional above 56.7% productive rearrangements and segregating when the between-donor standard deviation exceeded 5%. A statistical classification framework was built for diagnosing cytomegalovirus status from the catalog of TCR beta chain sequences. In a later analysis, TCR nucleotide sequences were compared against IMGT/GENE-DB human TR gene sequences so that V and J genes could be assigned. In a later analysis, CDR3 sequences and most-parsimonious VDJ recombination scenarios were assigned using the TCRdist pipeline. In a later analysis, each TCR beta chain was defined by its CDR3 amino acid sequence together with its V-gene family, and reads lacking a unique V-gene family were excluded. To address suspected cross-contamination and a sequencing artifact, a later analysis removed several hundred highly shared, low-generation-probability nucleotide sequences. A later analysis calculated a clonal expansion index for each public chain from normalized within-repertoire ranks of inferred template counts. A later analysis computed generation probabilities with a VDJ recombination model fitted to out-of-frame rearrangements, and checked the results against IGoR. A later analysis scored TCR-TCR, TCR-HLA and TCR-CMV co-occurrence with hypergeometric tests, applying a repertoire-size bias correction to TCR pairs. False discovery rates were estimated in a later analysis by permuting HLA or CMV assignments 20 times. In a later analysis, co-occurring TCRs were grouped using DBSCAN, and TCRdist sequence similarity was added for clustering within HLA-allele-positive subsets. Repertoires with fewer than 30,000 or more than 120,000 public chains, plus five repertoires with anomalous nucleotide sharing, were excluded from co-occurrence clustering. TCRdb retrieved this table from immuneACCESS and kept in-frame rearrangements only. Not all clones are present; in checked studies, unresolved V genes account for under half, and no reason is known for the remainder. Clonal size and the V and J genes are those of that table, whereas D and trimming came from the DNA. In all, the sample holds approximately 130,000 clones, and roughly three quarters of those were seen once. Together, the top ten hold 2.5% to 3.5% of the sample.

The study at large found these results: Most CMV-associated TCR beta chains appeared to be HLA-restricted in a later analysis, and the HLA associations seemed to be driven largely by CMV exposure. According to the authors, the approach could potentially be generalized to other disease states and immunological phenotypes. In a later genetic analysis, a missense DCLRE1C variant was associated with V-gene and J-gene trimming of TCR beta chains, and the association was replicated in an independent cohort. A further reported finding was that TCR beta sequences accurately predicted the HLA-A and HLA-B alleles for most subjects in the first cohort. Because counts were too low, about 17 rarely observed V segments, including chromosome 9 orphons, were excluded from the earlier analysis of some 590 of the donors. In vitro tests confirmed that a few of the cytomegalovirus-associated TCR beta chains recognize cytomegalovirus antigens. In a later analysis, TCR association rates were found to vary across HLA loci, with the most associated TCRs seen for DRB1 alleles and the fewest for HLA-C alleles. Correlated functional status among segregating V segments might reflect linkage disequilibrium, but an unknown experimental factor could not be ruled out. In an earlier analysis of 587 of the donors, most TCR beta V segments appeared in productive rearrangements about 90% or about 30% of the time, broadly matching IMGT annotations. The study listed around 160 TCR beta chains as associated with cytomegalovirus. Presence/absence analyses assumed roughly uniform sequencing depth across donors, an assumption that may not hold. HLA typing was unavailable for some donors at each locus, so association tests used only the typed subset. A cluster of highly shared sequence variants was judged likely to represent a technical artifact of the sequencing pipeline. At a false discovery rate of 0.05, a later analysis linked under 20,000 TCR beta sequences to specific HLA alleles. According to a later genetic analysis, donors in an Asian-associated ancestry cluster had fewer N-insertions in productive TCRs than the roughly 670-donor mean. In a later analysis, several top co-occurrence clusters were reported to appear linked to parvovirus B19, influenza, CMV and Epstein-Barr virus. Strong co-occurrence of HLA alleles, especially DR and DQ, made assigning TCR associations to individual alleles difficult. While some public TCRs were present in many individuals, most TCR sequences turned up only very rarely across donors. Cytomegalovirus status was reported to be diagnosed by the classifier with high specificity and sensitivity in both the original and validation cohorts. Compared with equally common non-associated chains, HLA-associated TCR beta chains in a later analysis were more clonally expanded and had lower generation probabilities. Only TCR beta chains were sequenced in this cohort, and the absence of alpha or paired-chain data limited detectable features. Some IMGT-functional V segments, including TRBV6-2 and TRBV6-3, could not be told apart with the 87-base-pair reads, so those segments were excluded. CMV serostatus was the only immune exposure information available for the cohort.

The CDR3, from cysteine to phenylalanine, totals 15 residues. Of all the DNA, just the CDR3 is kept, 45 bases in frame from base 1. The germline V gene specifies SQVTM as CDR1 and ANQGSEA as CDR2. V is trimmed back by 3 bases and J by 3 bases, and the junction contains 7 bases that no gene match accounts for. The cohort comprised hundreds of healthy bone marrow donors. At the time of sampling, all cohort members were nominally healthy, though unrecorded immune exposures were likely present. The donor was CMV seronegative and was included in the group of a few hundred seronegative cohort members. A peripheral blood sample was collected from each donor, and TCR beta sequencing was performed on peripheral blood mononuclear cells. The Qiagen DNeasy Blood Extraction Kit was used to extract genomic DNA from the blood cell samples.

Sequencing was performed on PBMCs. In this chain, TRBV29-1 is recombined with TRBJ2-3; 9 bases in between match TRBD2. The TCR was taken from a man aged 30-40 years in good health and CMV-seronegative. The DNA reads TGCAGCGTTGATGCTAGCGGGGCAGGAACAGATACGCAGTATTTT. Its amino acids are CSVDASGAGTDTQYF.